This T cell receptor beta chain was recovered during a study of T cell responses to AZD1222 COVID-19 vaccine. The method was immunoSEQ multiplex PCR; TCRdb's version includes in-frame clones alone and lacks a portion of them. The sample shows around 110,000 clones, 85% to 95% of them seen only once. CDR3 length equals 18 residues. Germline loops: CDR1 MNHNY, CDR2 SVGAGI (reference sequence). The ends lost 5 bases at V and 5 bases at J; junction bases unmatched: 17. This receptor was obtained from an adult in good health. The rearrangement links TRBV6-6 to TRBJ1-2; 10 bases are a match to TRBD1. The material was peripheral blood, obtained on day 0 of AZD1222 vaccination. CDR3 amino acids: CASSPHFTGTGEGYGYTF. In DNA form, the CDR3 reads TGTGCCAGCAGTCCCCACTTCACCGGGACAGGGGAGGGGTATGGCTACACCTTC.